The next 9 T cell receptor beta chains were all read from a single sample in a study of shared clonotypes between healthy human individuals. CD45RO-negative, CCR7-positively selected cells formed the naive CD8 fraction, excluding terminally differentiated effector memory CD45RA+ cells. Libraries were prepared by immunoSEQ multiplex PCR; TCRdb keeps only in-frame clonotypes and omits some of them. The repertoire consists of about 700,000 clones, with approximately 90% occurring once and the leading ten covering 24%. Source material: naive CD8+ T cells sorted from blood. The receptors here all came from a man aged 30-40 years in good health.

The chain couples TRBV7-6 to TRBJ1-1; no firm D call. This CDR3 contains 14 residues. V was cut by 1 base and J by 3 bases, with 9 bases left in between. Per the germline V gene, CDR1 is SGHVS and CDR2 is FNYEAQ. Here the CDR3 DNA reads TGTGCCAGCAGCTTAGAGGGATGGGACACTGAAGCTTTCTTT. It yields the protein CASSLEGWDTEAFF.

The J gene is TRBJ2-5, the V gene TRBV27; no clear D. V shed 5 bases and J shed 4 bases, with 14 bases lying between them. CDR1 is MNHEY and CDR2 is SMNVEV in the germline V gene (reference sequence). The CDR3 is made up of 14 amino acids. In DNA form, the CDR3 reads TGTGCCAGCAGTCTCCACCCCGAACGAGAGACCCAGTACTTC. Amino acid sequence: CASSLHPERETQYF.

The chain combines TRBV27 with TRBJ2-7, with 9 bases matching TRBD2. CDR1 is MNHEY, CDR2 SMNVEV, per germline (reference sequence). CDR3 length equals 15 residues. J was trimmed by 2 bases and V by 3 bases; bases with no gene match: 5. Here the CDR3 DNA reads TGTGCCAGCAGTTTGGTAGCGGGAGCCCCCTACGAGCAGTACTTC. It specifies CASSLVAGAPYEQYF.

The genes are TRBV6-4 and TRBJ1-3; D remains ambiguous. The CDR3 loop spans 13 amino acids. Trimming cost V 7 bases and J 4 bases, with 11 bases left between them. Per the germline V gene, CDR1 is MRHNA and CDR2 is SNTAGT. The CDR3 reads CASKAFRGNTIYF. CDR3 nucleotide sequence: TGTGCCAGCAAGGCTTTCAGGGGAAACACCATATATTTT.

The genes are TRBV7-6 and TRBJ2-2; 13 bases are shared with TRBD2. Losses at the gene ends were 6 bases for V and 7 bases for J; bases not matched to a gene: 11. Per germline, CDR1 SGHVS and CDR2 FNYEAQ. This CDR3 contains 17 residues. In nucleotides, the CDR3 is TGTGCCAGCAGACTAACTAGCGGGAGGGCCGGCGTCGGGGAGCTGTTTTTT. Amino acid sequence: CASRLTSGRAGVGELFF.

This clone turned up a few times. The chain carries TRBV5-4 and TRBJ2-3, with D unresolved. The V gene's germline CDR1 is SGHNT and CDR2 YYREEE (reference sequence). The CDR3 loop spans 13 amino acids. V lost 0 bases, J lost 3 bases, and 5 bases lay in between. CDR3 sequence (DNA): TGTGCCAGCAGCTTGGAGGGAACAGATACGCAGTATTTT. Protein product: CASSLEGTDTQYF. Complete variable domain (other parts from reference TRBV5-4 and TRBJ2-3): ETGVTQSPTHLIKTRGQQVTLRCSSQSGHNTVSWYQQALGQGPQFIFQYYREEENGRGNFPPRFSGLQFPNYSSELNVNALELDDSALYLCASSLEGTDTQYFGPGTRLTVL.

The J gene is TRBJ1-5, the V gene TRBV5-1; D is unclear. Germline CDR1 reads SGHRS; CDR2 reads YFSETQ. Trimming stripped 0 bases from V and 0 bases from J, with 10 bases between. The CDR3 has 16 residues. CDR3 in amino acids: CASSLEVRSSNQPQHF. The CDR3, as DNA: TGCGCCAGCAGCTTGGAAGTAAGGAGTAGCAATCAGCCCCAGCATTTT.

The chain links TRBV27 to TRBJ1-5, with a weak D call TRBD1 (6 bases). Trimming left V 6 bases short and J 2 bases short, with 14 bases between. CDR1 MNHEY and CDR2 SMNVEV come from the germline V gene (reference sequence). This CDR3 spans 15 amino acids. Written as DNA, the CDR3 is TGTGCCAGCAGATCAGGGGTGGTTGGCAATCAGCCCCAGCATTTT. Translated, it gives CASRSGVVGNQPQHF.

The rearrangement uses TRBV28 and TRBJ2-7; D gene uncertain. Trimming left V 4 bases short and J 2 bases short, with 15 bases between. CDR1 is MDHEN, CDR2 SYDVKM, per germline. There are 15 residues in the CDR3. CDR3 sequence (DNA): TGTGCCAGCAGTTCTACGGGTCGGGCCGCCTACGAGCAGTACTTC. Protein sequence: CASSSTGRAAYEQYF.